This T cell receptor (beta chain) was sequenced during a study of blood T cell repertoires in COVID-19. Study as a whole: Samples taken during acute and convalescent COVID-19 were collected in the United States, Italy and Spain. Sources were T cells, B-cell-depleted T cells, or PBMCs; the material itself was cDNA or gDNA.

Authors' processing steps: Scientists estimated how many nucleated cells there were by amplifying reference gene primers. Produced via immunoSEQ multiplex PCR; TCRdb's table is partial and in-frame only. The DNA was the basis for D and trimming; V, J and clone size are from that table. The sample lists 130,000 to 150,000 clones; 70% to 85% were seen once. The ends lost 6 bases at V and 4 bases at J; junction bases unmatched: 7. The CDR3 is 15 amino acids. Looked up from germline, CDR1 is MRHNA and CDR2 is SNTAGT. This clonotype originated in a human donor in a cohort sampled during active COVID-19. This chain joins TRBV6-4 and TRBJ2-2; 8 bases line up with TRBD2. Sequenced: peripheral blood. CDR3 coding DNA: TGTGCCAGCAGCTTTTCGACTAGCGCCACCGGGGAGCTGTTTTTT. It yields the protein CASSFSTSATGELFF.